This passage covers 9 T cell receptor beta chains from one sample sequenced in a study of shared clonotypes between healthy human individuals. Sequencing used immunoSEQ multiplex PCR; TCRdb keeps in-frame clones, though not all of them. The data contain hundreds of thousands of clones, roughly 70% of them seen just once; the ten biggest clones take up around 10%. Sequencing was done on a sample of memory CD4+ T cells sorted from blood. This sample's subset: CD45RA-negative fraction. Receptors originate from a young man in good health.

Concerning this clone: Other DNA sequences in this sample translate to the same CDR3. The gene calls are TRBV6-1 and TRBJ1-3; D is undetermined. Trimming took 4 bases from V and 0 from J, leaving 10 bases between them. The CDR3 runs to 15 residues. The germline gives CDR1 MNHNS, CDR2 SASEGT. In nucleotides, the CDR3 is TGTGCCAGCAGTGGAGGACGGAGCTCTGGAAACACCATATATTTT. Amino acid sequence: CASSGGRSSGNTIYF.

The V gene is TRBV7-3, the J gene TRBJ2-3; TRBD2 matches 14 bases. Germline values: CDR1 SGHTA, CDR2 FQGTGA. This CDR3 contains 19 residues. V was clipped by 0 bases and J by 9 bases; unmatched bases: 14. DNA for the CDR3: TGTGCCAGCAGCTTAACTTCTCAGGGACTAGCGGGAGTGGATCGGACGCAGTATTTT. Translated: CASSLTSQGLAGVDRTQYF.

CDR3 protein: CSVAYRGGYGYTF. Written as DNA, the CDR3 is TGCAGCGTGGCGTACAGGGGTGGCTATGGCTACACCTTC. This chain connects TRBV29-1 to TRBJ1-2; 7 bases are shared with TRBD1. The CDR3 consists of 13 residues. Germline V gene lookup returns CDR1 SQVTM and CDR2 ANQGSEA. V trimming: 6 bases; J trimming: 4 bases; junction bases outside the gene matches: 8.

This chain connects TRBV28 to TRBJ2-7, with TRBD2 matching over 8 bases. The V and J ends lost 0 bases and 3 bases, in that order; junction bases with no gene match: 4. The CDR3 is 15 residues long. Looked up from germline, CDR1 is MDHEN and CDR2 is SYDVKM. CDR3 sequence reads: CASSLWSGGNYEQYF. The CDR3 DNA reads as TGTGCCAGCAGTTTATGGTCGGGAGGGAACTACGAGCAGTACTTC.

This chain's CDR3 is CASSLDGRAYEQYF. CDR3 DNA sequence: TGTGCCAGCAGCTTAGACGGCAGGGCCTACGAGCAGTACTTC. The chain carries TRBV7-9 and TRBJ2-7, with D possibly matching TRBD1 (5 bases). Trimming stripped 1 base from V and 2 bases from J, with 9 bases between. Germline CDR1 is SEHNR and CDR2 is FQNEAQ (reference sequence). The CDR3 has 14 residues.

Points on this clone: This sequence may be a read error, since a much larger clone differs from it by one base. This sequence joins TRBV13 and TRBJ2-3; D is uncertain. The CDR3 is 11 amino acids. From germline, CDR1 is PRHDT and CDR2 FYEKMQ (reference sequence). Trimming removed 5 bases at V and 2 bases at J, with 2 bases between. The CDR3 spells CASSTTDTQYF. CDR3 bases: TGTGCCAGCAGCACCACAGATACGCAGTATTTT. Complete variable domain (other parts from reference TRBV13 and TRBJ2-3): AAGVIQSPRHLIKEKRETATLKCYPIPRHDTVYWYQQGPGQDPQFLISFYEKMQSDKGSIPDRFSAQQFSDYHSELNMSSLELGDSALYFCASSTTDTQYFGPGTRLTVL.

V gene TRBV2 combines with J gene TRBJ1-1; D perhaps matches TRBD1 (5 bases). Germline-derived CDR1 and CDR2 are SNHLY and FYNNEI. V lost 6 bases and J lost 6, with 11 bases in between. The CDR3 contains 12 residues. The CDR3 protein is CASREVGAEAFF. The DNA for the CDR3 is TGTGCCAGCAGAGAGGTAGGGGCTGAAGCTTTCTTT.

The chain is built from TRBV4-2 and TRBJ2-7; perhaps TRBD1 as D (6 bases). CDR1 and CDR2 (germline): LGHNA, YNFKEQ. The CDR3 consists of 17 residues. Trimming took off 0 bases at V and 2 bases at J, with 17 bases between the two ends. CDR3 loop: CASSQEGPTGTAYEQYF. CDR3 in DNA: TGTGCCAGCAGCCAAGAGGGCCCCACAGGGACCGCCTACGAGCAGTACTTC.

This clone was seen once. V gene TRBV7-8 combines with J gene TRBJ2-7; TRBD2 aligns across 12 bases. V shed 5 bases, J shed 9 bases, and the junction held 14 bases outside the gene matches. The CDR3 consists of 16 residues. Germline lookup yields CDR1 SGHVS and CDR2 FQNEAQ. The CDR3 region is CASSPRTGLAGLGQYF. The CDR3 nucleotides read TGTGCCAGCAGCCCCCGCACGGGACTAGCGGGCCTCGGGCAGTACTTC.